The 26 T cell receptor beta chains below were found in one sample sequenced in a study of T cells in Graves' hyperthyroidism and ophthalmopathy. RNA transcripts yielded amplified TCR beta CDR3 regions. The TCR CDR3 was amplified in a first-round RT-PCR using the HTBI primer set. TCRdb re-called the multiplex PCR reads with MiXCR, one entry per CDR3 protein. The sample lists about 610,000 distinct CDR3 sequences; about 15% were seen once. Sequencing used blood. The source is a woman aged 35 to 49 with Graves' ophthalmopathy.

This chain links TRBV5-1 with TRBJ2-3; TRBD2 aligns across 8 bases. Germline CDR1 reads SGHRS; CDR2 reads YFSETQ. The V gene end was trimmed by 0 bases and the J gene end by 4 bases; junction bases not matched to a gene: 4. The length of the CDR3 is 15 residues. This CDR3 is CASSLVSGSADTQYF. CDR3 coding DNA: TGCGCCAGCAGCTTGGTAAGCGGGAGCGCAGATACGCAGTATTTT.

The chain employs TRBV6-1 and TRBJ2-7, with D unresolved. Germline V CDR1 and CDR2: MNHNS, SASEGT. This CDR3 comprises 14 residues. Trimming shortened V by 4 bases and J by 1 base, and 11 bases separated the two germline ends. The CDR3 coding sequence is TGTGCCAGCAGTGCACCGGCAAGATCCTACGAGCAGTACTTC. Its translation is CASSAPARSYEQYF.

The chain carries TRBV12-3 or TRBV12-4 and TRBJ1-2; TRBD1 is a possible D gene (6 bases). The length of the CDR3 is 15 residues. Trimming took 5 bases from V and 10 from J, leaving 23 bases between them. Written as DNA, the CDR3 is TGTGCCAGCAGTCTCGGGACACTGTCTGATGAGGACTACACCTTC. It translates to CASSLGTLSDEDYTF.

The sample holds many counts of this clonotype. V usage is TRBV30 and J usage is TRBJ2-7; D ambiguous. CDR1 is GTSNPN and CDR2 is SVGIG in the germline V gene (reference sequence). V shed 0 bases and J shed 5 bases, with 8 bases lying between them. The CDR3 is 12 amino acids. The CDR3 DNA follows: TGTGCCTGGAGTGTAAATTGGAACGAGCAGTACTTC. Translated: CAWSVNWNEQYF.

This clonotype showed up many times. A read error may account for a junction end that differs from germline. This chain joins TRBV6-2 or TRBV6-3 and TRBJ2-7; 8 positions match TRBD1. The length of the CDR3 is 14 residues. Looked up from germline, CDR1 is MNHEY and CDR2 is SVGEGT. The CDR3 region is CASSSRDRTYERYF. In DNA form, the CDR3 reads TGTGCCAGCAGCTCCCGGGACAGGACCTACGAGCGGTACTTC.

This clonotype was observed many times. The junction shows a germline mismatch at one end, possibly a read error. The chain couples TRBV7-7 to TRBJ2-2; TRBD2 matches 7 bases. CDR1 and CDR2 from the germline V gene are SSHAT and FNYEAQ (reference sequence). This CDR3 is built from 18 residues. The CDR3 spells CASSLPRAGTTNTGELFF. The CDR3 DNA reads TGTGCTAGCAGCTTACCCCGCGCAGGGACTACGAACACCGGGGAGCTGTTTTTT. Variable domain in full (rest from reference TRBV7-7 and TRBJ2-2): GAGVSQSPRYKVTKRGQDVTLRCDPISSHATLYWYQQALGQGPEFLTYFNYEAQPDKSGLPSDRFSAERPEGSISTLTIQRTEQRDSAMYRCASSLPRAGTTNTGELFFGEGSRLTVL.

At least ten counts were recorded for this clonotype. The V call is TRBV20-1, the J call TRBJ2-7; possible D gene TRBD1, 5 bases. The CDR3 length is 11 residues. Per germline, CDR1 DFQATT and CDR2 SNEGSKA (reference sequence). The CDR3 protein is CSAGSSGEQYF. The CDR3 nucleotides read TGCAGCGCAGGGTCCTCCGGGGAGCAGTACTTC.

J is TRBJ2-6 and V is TRBV28, with D maybe TRBD2 (6 bases). V lost 7 bases to trimming and J lost 1 base, with 14 bases between them. The CDR3 consists of 16 residues. Germline V gives CDR1 MDHEN, CDR2 SYDVKM. CDR3 amino acids: CASKGLEGSGANVLTF. DNA of the CDR3: TGTGCCAGCAAGGGACTGGAGGGTTCTGGGGCCAACGTCCTGACTTTC.

This clonotype has ten or more counts. V and J are TRBV25-1 and TRBJ1-3; TRBD1 matches 7 bases. There are 17 residues in the CDR3. J lost 1 base, V lost 2 bases, and 8 bases had no gene match. Germline V CDR1 and CDR2: MGHDK, SYGVNS. CDR3 nucleotide sequence: TGTGCCAGCAGTGAACGGGAAGGGGGCGGTTCTGGAAACACCATATATTTT. Protein sequence: CASSEREGGGSGNTIYF.

This clonotype has ten or more counts. The chain carries TRBV6-5 and TRBJ1-3, with 7 nucleotides matching TRBD1. V gave up 5 bases and J gave up 0 bases; unmatched junction bases: 7. This CDR3 is 16 amino acids long. Germline-derived CDR1 and CDR2 are MNHEY and SVGAGI. CDR3 sequence reads: CASSRQGSLSGNTIYF. CDR3 DNA: TGTGCCAGCAGTCGACAGGGTTCCCTCTCTGGAAACACCATATATTTT.

This clonotype was detected many times. The V gene is TRBV28, the J gene TRBJ2-7; D not resolved. The CDR3 spans 14 residues. In germline, CDR1 is MDHEN, CDR2 SYDVKM. Trimming took 3 bases from V and 1 from J, leaving 10 bases between them. CDR3 bases: TGTGCCAGCAGTTTGGCGCTCAGGTCCTACGAGCAGTACTTC. It codes for CASSLALRSYEQYF.

This clonotype was observed many times. This chain joins TRBV7-2 and TRBJ2-5; a weak D match, TRBD1 (5 bases). Germline V CDR1 and CDR2: SGHTA, FQGNSA. The CDR3 covers 13 residues. Between the trimmed V and J ends, which lost 5 bases and 2 bases, there was a span of 9 bases. CDR3 sequence: CASSQQVQETQYF. The CDR3 DNA follows: TGTGCCAGCAGCCAACAGGTTCAAGAGACCCAGTACTTC. Drawing the rest from reference TRBV7-2 and TRBJ2-5, the complete variable domain is GAGVSQSPSNKVTEKGKDVELRCDPISGHTALYWYRQSLGQGLEFLIYFQGNSAPDKSGLPSDRFSAERTGGSVSTLTIQRTQQEDSAVYLCASSQQVQETQYFGPGTRLLVL.

This chain links TRBV7-2 with TRBJ1-2, with D maybe TRBD1 (6 bases). With 3 bases removed from V and 4 bases from J, the gap between germline ends came to 15 bases. Germline CDR1 reads SGHTA; CDR2 reads FQGNSA. This CDR3 spans 15 amino acids. This CDR3 reads CASSLGHKVGYGYTF. Written as DNA, the CDR3 is TGTGCCAGCAGCTTGGGACACAAGGTTGGCTATGGCTACACCTTC.

In this sample, this clonotype turned up many times. The V and J genes are TRBV6-1 and TRBJ2-7; D is possibly TRBD1 (6 bases). Germline loops: CDR1 MNHNS, CDR2 SASEGT. V lost 2 bases, J lost 0 bases, and 11 bases lay in between. The CDR3 extends over 15 amino acids. Here the CDR3 DNA reads TGTGCCAGCAGTGAATCAGGGGACGGCTCCTACGAGCAGTACTTC. Its translation: CASSESGDGSYEQYF.

This clonotype was counted ten times or more. This chain links TRBV6-5 with TRBJ2-5, with 11 bases aligning to TRBD2. The trim removed 0 bases at V and 4 bases at J, leaving 10 bases unmatched. Germline V gene sequence: CDR1 MNHEY, CDR2 SVGAGI. The length of the CDR3 is 18 residues. The CDR3 sequence is CASSYSGPLAGVGETQYF. CDR3 in DNA: TGTGCCAGCAGTTACTCGGGCCCACTAGCGGGAGTTGGAGAGACCCAGTACTTC.

This clonotype was counted many times. This sequence joins TRBV6-2 or TRBV6-3 and TRBJ2-7; maybe TRBD1 (6 bases). Germline CDR1 and CDR2: MNHEY and SVGEGT. The germline V and J ends were trimmed by 6 bases and 4 bases, with 19 bases remaining between them. CDR3 length: 15 residues. The CDR3 reads CASRRTADYLYEQYF. CDR3 DNA sequence: TGTGCCAGCAGGAGGACAGCCGATTACCTTTACGAGCAGTACTTC.

This clonotype was found many times. One junction end disagrees with the germline gene, perhaps due to a read error. The chain has TRBV5-1 and TRBJ1-1; no clear D. The CDR3 totals 14 residues. CDR1 and CDR2 (germline): SGHRS, YFSETQ. This chain's CDR3 is CASSLGRTNTEAFF. DNA for the CDR3: TGTGCCAGCAGCCTAGGGAGGACGAACACTGAAGCTTTCTTT.

This clonotype appeared many times. The V and J genes are TRBV24-1 and TRBJ1-1, with D tentatively TRBD1 (6 bases). CDR3 length: 14 residues. Germline loops: CDR1 KGHDR, CDR2 SFDVKD. The ends were cut back, 6 bases at V and 3 bases at J, with 13 bases in the middle. This CDR3 is CATSLGGADTEAFF. The CDR3 nucleotides are TGTGCCACCAGTTTGGGGGGCGCGGACACTGAAGCTTTCTTT.

This clonotype was picked up a small number of times. In DNA form, the CDR3 reads TGTGCCATCAGTGGGGGGGGGTCCCTCTACGAGCAGTACTTC. This codes for CAISGGGSLYEQYF. The chain couples TRBV10-3 to TRBJ2-7, with 7 bases that match TRBD2. V shed 4 bases, J shed 3 bases, and the junction held 6 bases outside the gene matches. The CDR3 covers 14 residues. Looked up from germline, CDR1 is ENHRY and CDR2 is SYGVKD.

The rearrangement uses TRBV28 and TRBJ1-1; D perhaps matches TRBD1 (5 bases). V lost 4 bases and J lost 8, with 11 bases in between. CDR3 length: 12 residues. CDR1 is MDHEN and CDR2 is SYDVKM in the germline V gene. The CDR3 loop reads CASSWPGREAFF. CDR3 nucleotides: TGTGCCAGCAGTTGGCCAGGGAGAGAAGCTTTCTTT.

In this sample, this clonotype turned up many times. V gene TRBV28 combines with J gene TRBJ2-4, with D maybe TRBD2 (5 bases). Looked up from germline, CDR1 is MDHEN and CDR2 is SYDVKM. The germline V and J ends were trimmed by 4 bases and 8 bases, with 9 bases remaining between them. The CDR3 sequence is 12 residues long. The CDR3 coding sequence is TGTGCCAGCAGTTCGTTCGGGGACATTCAGTACTTC. This gives the protein CASSSFGDIQYF.

The chain links TRBV12-3 or TRBV12-4 to TRBJ2-1, with 14 bases matching TRBD2. The CDR3 extends over 19 amino acids. Losses at the gene ends were 4 bases for V and 8 bases for J; bases not matched to a gene: 16. DNA of the CDR3: TGTGCCAGCAGTTCAAAGGCCCATCTGGGACTAGCGGGAGTGGATGAGCAGTTCTTC. It specifies CASSSKAHLGLAGVDEQFF.

The CDR3, as DNA: TGCGCCAGCAGTGAGTGGCGCACCGGGGAGCTGTTTTTT. This gives the protein CASSEWRTGELFF. This rearrangement joins TRBV10-1 to TRBJ2-2; D is ambiguous. The CDR3 loop spans 13 amino acids. CDR1 is WNHNN and CDR2 is SYGVQD in the germline V gene (reference sequence). The V end was cut by 1 base, the J end by 4 bases, with 4 bases between.

The rearrangement links TRBV24-1 to TRBJ1-2, with TRBD1 matching 8 bases. The length of the CDR3 is 13 residues. Losses at the gene ends were 5 bases for V and 5 bases for J; bases not matched to a gene: 3. The germline V gene encodes CDR1 KGHDR and CDR2 SFDVKD. In DNA form, the CDR3 reads TGTGCCACCAGTGCACAGGGGGAGTATGGCTACACCTTC. Its translation: CATSAQGEYGYTF.

This clonotype showed up many times. The chain combines TRBV6-5 with TRBJ1-3; no firm D call. V lost 5 bases, J lost 1 base, and 18 bases lay in between. Germline V gene sequence: CDR1 MNHEY, CDR2 SVGAGI. The CDR3 length is 17 residues. The CDR3 loop reads CASSLIVRDSSGNTIYF. CDR3 coding DNA: TGTGCCAGCAGTCTAATCGTCCGTGACTCATCTGGAAACACCATATATTTT.

This clonotype was seen repeatedly, ten times or more. The rearrangement uses TRBV2 and TRBJ1-1; D remains unclear. V lost 4 bases and J lost 4, with 7 bases in between. The CDR3 has 12 residues. The germline V gene encodes CDR1 SNHLY and CDR2 FYNNEI. The CDR3 bases are TGTGCCAGCAGTGTGGCCTTCACTGAAGCTTTCTTT. Its protein product is CASSVAFTEAFF.